A selection of T cell receptor beta chains follows, all from one sample in a study of cytomegalovirus exposure and HLA in healthy donors. This table comes from immunoSEQ multiplex PCR, and its TCRdb copy is limited to in-frame clones, with some not included. This table has 150,000 or so clones, 75% to 85% appearing once. The sequenced sample consisted of PBMCs. The receptors shown here come from a woman aged 35 to 49 in good health and CMV-seropositive. Both conserved end residues are part of each CDR3. Clone sizes are given selectively: once, few, many, or a class where the clone is expanded.

TRBV5-5,TRBJ2-7,NA,CASSFRGGSYEQYF
TRBV6-1,TRBJ2-7,NA,CASTRTGSSYEQYF
TRBV30,TRBJ1-5,NA,CAWSVRGINQPQHF
TRBV5-1,TRBJ2-1,NA,CASSLGQNSYNEQFF
TRBV2,TRBJ1-1,few,CASSEARAGNTEAFF
TRBV7-8,TRBJ2-3,few,CASSLGSATSAGNTQYF
TRBV5-1,TRBJ2-7,NA,CASSLESVRNEQYF
TRBV7-3,TRBJ2-3,few,CASSIGLAGADTQYF
TRBV5-1,TRBJ1-2,NA,CASSPGTGKKNNYGYTF
TRBV5-1,TRBJ2-7,NA,CASSSRLADYEQYF
TRBV11-2,TRBJ2-7,NA,CASSLVFLAGGPKYEQYF
TRBV28,TRBJ2-1,NA,CASSSQASGRINEQFF
TRBV11-2,TRBJ1-2,NA,CASSLGAESYGYTF
TRBV5-1,TRBJ1-2,few,CASRFRTRDYGYTF
TRBV18,TRBJ1-1,once,CASSPTGTAEAFF
TRBV9,TRBJ1-1,once,CASSVGQGYTEAFF
TRBV27,TRBJ2-7,few,CASSSTRGGRGAEQYF
TRBV9,TRBJ2-2,once,CASSVKGRSTGELFF
TRBV7-9,TRBJ2-1,NA,CASSLAGASYNEQFF
TRBV19,TRBJ2-1,NA,CASATRRMSGRNWGEQFF
TRBV5-1,TRBJ2-1,NA,CASSAGQGVHEQFF
TRBV6-5,NA,NA,CASSYWQGDEQYF
TRBV30,TRBJ2-1,NA,CAWDSGRDYNEQFF
TRBV7-7,TRBJ2-7,NA,CASSHFPRRAHEQYF
TRBV6-1,TRBJ2-7,NA,CASSDPWGQGQHEQYF
TRBV2,TRBJ2-7,NA,CASAVSGIGEQYF
TRBV29-1,TRBJ2-5,NA,CSVEVSEIAQYF
TRBV5-4,NA,NA,CASSPGLAGTIHEQYF
TRBV7-9,TRBJ2-1,NA,CASSATSPNYNEQFF
TRBV7-8,TRBJ2-7,NA,CASSLAGGLYEQYF
TRBV5-6,TRBJ1-4,NA,CASSLKGQGNEKLFF
TRBV6-1,TRBJ2-5,NA,CASSGSASQETQYF
TRBV6-1,TRBJ2-3,NA,CASSVSAGYTDTQYF
TRBV7-2,TRBJ2-1,few,CASMGGSGYEQFF
TRBV5-1,TRBJ2-7,few,CASRAGGSPREQYF
TRBV5-1,TRBJ2-1,NA,CASSSWTSGSPYNEQFF
TRBV28,TRBJ2-7,NA,CASSLAGGREQYF
TRBV9,TRBJ2-2,few,CASSVNPISGRDDTGELFF
TRBV5-1,TRBJ2-1,NA,CASSPGLIDNEQFF
TRBV13,TRBJ1-2,NA,CASSVLNRGSNYGYTF
TRBV14,TRBJ1-2,NA,CASSLTARTGGYTF
TRBV7-8,TRBJ1-5,NA,CASSSGGGGPQHF
TRBV6-5,TRBJ2-7,NA,CASSPISGRYEQYF
TRBV9,TRBJ2-7,NA,CASSVGDDGYEQYF
TRBV9,TRBJ2-1,NA,CASSVSLANSYNEQFF
TRBV11-3,TRBJ2-1,NA,CASSLSERELLYNEQFF
TRBV7-9,TRBJ2-1,few,CASSQTWEQFF
TRBV2,TRBJ2-7,few,CASSDRGSGEQYF
TRBV21-1,TRBJ1-4,few,CASIVCYEKLFF
TRBV28,TRBJ2-2,NA,CASSRDRVPTGELFF
TRBV5-4,TRBJ2-7,NA,CASSLETSGTYEQYF
TRBV30,TRBJ2-2,NA,CAWSSGGGGGELFF
TRBV5-1,TRBJ1-4,many,CASSLQGAGADEKLFF
TRBV7-2,TRBJ2-1,NA,CASSRGGTLLAGRKNEQFF
TRBV5-6,TRBJ1-2,NA,CASSLGDSRRRNGYTF
TRBV11-1,TRBJ2-3,NA,CASSPDLAGGVTDTQYF
TRBV18,TRBJ2-7,NA,CASSPLQGTGGSYEQYF
TRBV11-2,TRBJ2-3,once,CASGRLAGGLPDTQYF